This TCR beta chain was retrieved from a study of PD-1 blockade in classical Hodgkin lymphoma. Study-level results: It was CD4+ TCR diversity, not CD8+, that rose significantly by C4D1. Lower baseline TCR diversity marked trial partial responders and progressors.

With respect to this clone: The antigen is unknown.

CDR3 length: 15 amino acids. Trimming left V 5 bases short and J 8 bases short, with 21 bases between. Germline-derived CDR1 and CDR2 are SGHTA and FQGNSA. The repertoire was sequenced with immunoSEQ multiplex PCR; TCRdb's copy has only in-frame clones and lacks some. This repertoire shows some 6,800 clones, 75% to 85% found once; its top ten account for 35% to 55%. All the patients suffered relapse after autologous stem cell transplantation, and brentuximab vedotin exposure differed. Sequenced material: peripheral blood mononuclear cells (PBMCs), taken before the second cycle of nivolumab. The chain uses TRBV7-2 and TRBJ1-2, with unresolved D. This clonotype was sampled from a human donor with classical Hodgkin lymphoma. CDR3 sequence: CASSLSQDGPGGYTF. The DNA of the CDR3 is TGTGCCAGCAGCCTCTCCCAGGACGGCCCCGGAGGCTACACCTTC.